These 19 T cell receptor beta chains were sequenced from one sample in a study of shared clonotypes between healthy human individuals. Some clones are missing from TCRdb's copy, which holds only in-frame ones; the method was immunoSEQ multiplex PCR. The sample yields about half a million clones, over 70% seen once. The source material was PBMCs. The receptors here all came from a middle-aged woman in good health. Some clones in this sample may be carry-over from other donors' samples.

This clone was seen ten or more times. The chain links TRBV5-1 to TRBJ2-1; 13 bases fit TRBD2. CDR1 and CDR2 from the germline V gene are SGHRS and YFSETQ. CDR3 length: 17 residues. Trimming at V came to 4 bases and at J to 4 bases, leaving 8 bases not matched to a gene. CDR3 DNA sequence: TGCGCCAGCAGCCCTGGACTAGCGGGAGTAGGGTACAATGAGCAGTTCTTC. It translates to CASSPGLAGVGYNEQFF.

The rearrangement uses TRBV5-1 and TRBJ2-6, with D perhaps matching TRBD1 (5 bases). The CDR3 totals 16 residues. Trimming stripped 3 bases from V and 1 base from J, with 11 bases between. Germline CDR1 SGHRS, CDR2 YFSETQ. DNA for the CDR3: TGCGCCAGCAGCTCCCTGGCAGGGTCTGGGGCCAACGTCCTGACTTTC. Translated: CASSSLAGSGANVLTF. The complete variable domain, with remaining parts taken from reference TRBV5-1 and TRBJ2-6, reads KAGVTQTPRYLIKTRGQQVTLSCSPISGHRSVSWYQQTPGQGLQFLFEYFSETQRNKGNFPGRFSGRQFSNSRSEMNVSTLELGDSALYLCASSSLAGSGANVLTFGAGSRLTVL.

The chain combines TRBV2 with TRBJ1-1; D uncertain. This CDR3 contains 12 residues. The V gene lost 7 bases and the J gene lost 0 bases, with 6 bases spanning the gap. The germline V gene encodes CDR1 SNHLY and CDR2 FYNNEI. In DNA, the CDR3 is TGTGCCAGCATTAGGGTGAACACTGAAGCTTTCTTT. Residues: CASIRVNTEAFF. The whole variable domain, filled in from reference TRBV2 and TRBJ1-1, reads EPEVTQTPSHQVTQMGQEVILRCVPISNHLYFYWYRQILGQKVEFLVSFYNNEISEKSEIFDDQFSVERPDGSNFTLKIRSTKLEDSAMYFCASIRVNTEAFFGQGTRLTVV.

V usage is TRBV5-4 and J usage is TRBJ2-4; 9 bases are a match to TRBD2. The CDR3 extends over 16 amino acids. CDR1 is SGHNT, CDR2 YYREEE, per germline (reference sequence). Trimming cost V 1 base and J 0 bases; bases outside gene matches: 2. The CDR3 reads CASSLPLAGAKNIQYF. CDR3 bases: TGTGCCAGCAGCTTGCCACTAGCGGGAGCCAAAAACATTCAGTACTTC.

This chain links TRBV20-1 with TRBJ1-2, with 10 bases aligning to TRBD1. This CDR3 has 11 amino acids. Germline V gene sequence: CDR1 DFQATT, CDR2 SNEGSKA (reference sequence). In DNA, the CDR3 is TGCAGCCTGACAGGGGGCCGAGGCTACACCTTC. Translation gives CSLTGGRGYTF.

With regard to this clone: A far larger clone lies a single base away; this is likely a read error. This chain links TRBV6-4 with TRBJ2-3; D might be TRBD2 (6 bases). Trimming took off 6 bases at V and 2 bases at J, with 15 bases between the two ends. Germline CDR1 and CDR2: MRHNA and SNTAGT. This CDR3 spans 15 amino acids. For the CDR3, the DNA is TGTGCCAGCAGCCTACGGACTAAGGCCACAGATACGCAGTATTTT. Translating gives CASSLRTKATDTQYF.

The DNA for the CDR3 is TGCGCCAGCAGCGTGACAGCGTCCCAAGAGACCCAGTACTTC. It is translated as CASSVTASQETQYF. The chain joins TRBV5-1 to TRBJ2-5, with a tentative D call TRBD1 (5 bases). CDR3 length equals 14 residues. Trimming pared 4 bases from V and 1 base from J, leaving 11 bases between. Looked up from germline, CDR1 is SGHRS and CDR2 is YFSETQ. The full variable domain, with the rest looked up from reference TRBV5-1 and TRBJ2-5, is KAGVTQTPRYLIKTRGQQVTLSCSPISGHRSVSWYQQTPGQGLQFLFEYFSETQRNKGNFPGRFSGRQFSNSRSEMNVSTLELGDSALYLCASSVTASQETQYFGPGTRLLVL.

The chain is built from TRBV29-1 and TRBJ2-7; D may be TRBD2 (5 bases). CDR1 SQVTM and CDR2 ANQGSEA come from the germline V gene. V lost 3 bases and J lost 7, with 16 bases in between. This CDR3 contains 13 residues. The CDR3 bases are TGCAGCGTTGATACGGCTAGCTCGAATGAGCAGTACTTC. It encodes CSVDTASSNEQYF.

The rearrangement links TRBV19 to TRBJ2-2; 9 positions agree with TRBD1. The germline gives CDR1 LNHDA, CDR2 SQIVND (reference sequence). V shed 3 bases and J 4 bases; nucleotides not matched to a gene: 3. The CDR3 covers 15 residues. The CDR3 spells CASSMGTGTTGELFF. DNA for the CDR3: TGTGCCAGTAGTATGGGGACAGGGACCACCGGGGAGCTGTTTTTT.

The V call is TRBV19, the J call TRBJ2-2, with D perhaps matching TRBD2 (7 bases). The CDR3 loop spans 14 amino acids. The germline gives CDR1 LNHDA, CDR2 SQIVND (reference sequence). Trimming took off 10 bases at V and 3 bases at J, with 15 bases between the two ends. The DNA for the CDR3 is TGTGCCACCAAGGGGGGGATAGACACCGGGGAGCTGTTTTTT. It is translated as CATKGGIDTGELFF.

This clone was detected only a few times. This chain uses TRBV19 with TRBJ2-2; a possible D gene is TRBD2 (5 bases). V gave up 11 bases and J gave up 7 bases, with 23 bases separating them. CDR3 length equals 15 residues. Germline V gene data show CDR1 as LNHDA and CDR2 as SQIVND (reference sequence). The CDR3 here is CASSAGGGWVGELFF. CDR3 DNA sequence: TGTGCCTCCTCGGCCGGTGGAGGATGGGTCGGGGAGCTGTTTTTT.

This clone was seen only once. The rearrangement uses TRBV29-1 and TRBJ2-3, with D possibly being TRBD1 or TRBD2 (5 bases each). CDR3 length: 14 residues. The germline V gene encodes CDR1 SQVTM and CDR2 ANQGSEA. V gave up 3 bases and J gave up 3 bases, with 13 bases separating them. Written as DNA, the CDR3 is TGCAGCGTTGATTCGGGACCCCGGACAGATACGCAGTATTTT. It specifies CSVDSGPRTDTQYF.

J is TRBJ2-7 and V is TRBV7-2, with D perhaps matching TRBD2 (5 bases). Per germline, CDR1 SGHTA and CDR2 FQGNSA. V was trimmed by 0 bases and J by 2 bases, leaving 8 bases between them. This CDR3 has 14 residues. The CDR3 bases are TGTGCCAGCAGCTTAGCTTCCGGGGCCTACGAGCAGTACTTC. The encoded protein is CASSLASGAYEQYF.

V is TRBV5-1 and J is TRBJ2-7; 7 positions agree with TRBD1. Germline loops: CDR1 SGHRS, CDR2 YFSETQ. This CDR3 region has 14 residues. J lost 4 bases, V lost 3 bases, and 7 bases had no gene match. For the CDR3, the DNA is TGCGCCAGCAGCTGGACAGGCGAGGGGTACGAGCAGTACTTC. Its translation: CASSWTGEGYEQYF.

Worth noting for this clone: A read error is likely here: a far larger clone is one base away. The gene calls are TRBV2 and TRBJ2-7; D gene uncertain. From germline, CDR1 is SNHLY and CDR2 FYNNEI. The CDR3 runs to 13 residues. The CDR3 nucleotides are TGTGCCAGCATGGGAACACCAGCCTACAAGCAGTACTTC. Translated, it gives CASMGTPAYKQYF.

This chain connects TRBV28 to TRBJ1-1; D uncertain. The length of the CDR3 is 11 residues. Trimming removed 8 bases at V and 2 bases at J, with 6 bases between. The germline gives CDR1 MDHEN, CDR2 SYDVKM. CDR3 in amino acids: CASPPNTEAFF. The CDR3, as DNA: TGTGCCAGCCCACCAAACACTGAAGCTTTCTTT.

The rearrangement joins TRBV4-2 to TRBJ2-7, with 8 positions matching TRBD1. Per germline, CDR1 LGHNA and CDR2 YNFKEQ. The CDR3 contains 15 residues. The V gene end was trimmed by 2 bases and the J gene end by 3 bases; junction bases not matched to a gene: 6. The CDR3 nucleotides are TGTGCCAGCAGCCAACACACCGACAGGGGCTACGAGCAGTACTTC. This sequence encodes CASSQHTDRGYEQYF.

This chain joins TRBV4-2 and TRBJ2-4, with TRBD2 as a possible D gene (5 bases). The CDR3 length is 11 residues. The germline V and J ends were trimmed by 4 bases and 7 bases, with 5 bases remaining between them. Per the germline V gene, CDR1 is LGHNA and CDR2 is YNFKEQ. The CDR3, as DNA: TGTGCCAGCAGCCGAGGGAACATTCAGTACTTC. It specifies CASSRGNIQYF.

In DNA form, the CDR3 reads TGTGCCAGCAGCCCTTGGCCGCAGGAGTCCTACGAGCAGTACTTC. Translation: CASSPWPQESYEQYF. This rearrangement joins TRBV7-2 to TRBJ2-7; D is unresolved. The CDR3 is 15 amino acids. The V and J ends lost 5 bases and 1 base respectively, with 15 bases between them. Germline V gene data show CDR1 as SGHTA and CDR2 as FQGNSA.